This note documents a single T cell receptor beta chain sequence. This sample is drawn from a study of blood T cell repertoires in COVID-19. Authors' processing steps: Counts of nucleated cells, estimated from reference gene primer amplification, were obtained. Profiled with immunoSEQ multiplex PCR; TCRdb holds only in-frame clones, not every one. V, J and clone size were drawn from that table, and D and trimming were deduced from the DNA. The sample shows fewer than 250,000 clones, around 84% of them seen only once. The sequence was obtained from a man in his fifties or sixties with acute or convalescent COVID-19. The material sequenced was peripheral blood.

CDR3 loop: CASSPLSSNEKLFF. CDR3 coding DNA: TGTGCCAGCTCACCATTGTCGTCTAATGAAAAACTGTTTTTT. The chain employs TRBV18 and TRBJ1-4; D unclear. Trimming removed 2 bases from V and 3 bases from J, with 7 bases in between. The CDR3 extends over 14 amino acids. CDR1 and CDR2 from the germline V gene are KGHSH and LQKENI. The complete variable domain, with remaining parts taken from reference TRBV18 and TRBJ1-4, reads NAGVMQNPRHLVRRRGQEARLRCSPMKGHSHVYWYRQLPEEGLKFMVYLQKENIIDESGMPKERFSAEFPKEGPSILRIQQVVRGDSAAYFCASSPLSSNEKLFFGSGTQLSVL.